The clone carrying this T cell receptor (beta chain) was seen many times. Follow-up blood was drawn about 14 weeks, roughly three months, after antiretroviral therapy began. Whole blood was used without fractionation, so all unsorted peripheral T cells were included. The sample is drawn from a study of HIV-infected patients and healthy controls. The length of the CDR3 is 18 residues. V gave up 0 bases and J gave up 0 bases; unmatched junction bases: 3. Germline V gene lookup returns CDR1 MNHEY and CDR2 SVGAGI. cDNA was made from around 0.45 ug RNA using alpha and beta constant primers. Using multiplexing indices, alpha and beta chain libraries were generated apart by chain-specific third strand synthesis. One primer pair amplified all rearrangements per chain; each cDNA got molecular barcodes. Each molecule carried a 12-nucleotide identifier made of two joined random hexamers added before amplification. MiXCR, run by TCRdb on the 5' RACE reads, gives a single entry per CDR3 protein. Of thousands of distinct CDR3 sequences detected, roughly 9% appear once; the ten largest clones hold about two fifths.

The source was blood, collected during antiretroviral therapy. This clonotype was sampled from an adult with HIV infection. The V and J genes are TRBV6-5 and TRBJ2-6, with 9 nucleotides matching TRBD1. In nucleotides, the CDR3 is TGTGCCAGCAGTTACTCGTGGACAGGGGCCTCTGGGGCCAACGTCCTGACTTTC. Translation: CASSYSWTGASGANVLTF.